One and the same sample provided the 26 T cell receptor beta chains below, sequenced in a study of blood T cell repertoires in COVID-19 (TCRdb year 2020). Libraries were built with the immunoSEQ multiplex PCR assay. TCRdb provides this immuneACCESS table in a form limited to in-frame rearrangements. Some clones are lacking; in checked studies, under half of them reflect an unresolved V gene, and why the rest are absent is not known. A total of approximately 260,000 clones appear in this sample, roughly 90% of them only once. Jointly, the top ten make up just under 6.5% of the sample. Sequenced material: PBMCs or T cells enriched from blood (not recorded which). These receptor sequences come from a woman aged 25 to 39 with acute COVID-19.

This chain connects TRBV10-3 to TRBJ1-2, with D tentatively TRBD1 (5 bases). The CDR3 sequence is 16 residues long. V lost 0 bases, J lost 4 bases, and 15 bases lay in between. Germline V CDR1 and CDR2: ENHRY, SYGVKD. This CDR3 is CAISESPLGHIYGYTF. CDR3 coding DNA: TGTGCCATCAGTGAGTCCCCACTTGGACACATCTATGGCTACACCTTC.

The chain employs TRBV27 and TRBJ1-2, with 8 bases identical to TRBD1. V shed 4 bases and J 4 bases; nucleotides not matched to a gene: 5. This CDR3 spans 14 amino acids. In germline, CDR1 is MNHEY, CDR2 SMNVEV (reference sequence). The CDR3 sequence is CASSSQGAGYGYTF. The CDR3 coding sequence is TGTGCCAGCAGTTCCCAGGGGGCTGGCTATGGCTACACCTTC.

V and J are TRBV6-5 and TRBJ1-2, with 9 bases lining up with TRBD1. V was pared by 6 bases and J by 8 bases, with 7 bases of the junction left unmatched. Germline V lookup: CDR1 MNHEY, CDR2 SVGAGI. CDR3 length: 13 amino acids. The CDR3 sequence is CASRLQGARGYTF. As DNA, the CDR3 is TGTGCCAGCAGACTACAGGGGGCGAGGGGCTACACCTTC.

The chain uses TRBV5-1 and TRBJ1-1; D is possibly TRBD1 (5 bases). Trimming took off 5 bases at V and 2 bases at J, with 13 bases between the two ends. Germline CDR1 and CDR2: SGHRS and YFSETQ. This CDR3 is built from 14 residues. CDR3 in amino acids: CASSTPGLNTEAFF. In DNA, the CDR3 is TGCGCCAGCAGTACCCCAGGGTTAAACACTGAAGCTTTCTTT.

This chain uses TRBV3-1 (or the pseudogene TRBV3-2) with TRBJ2-7; 8 bases fit TRBD2. Germline V gene lookup returns CDR1 LGHDT and CDR2 YNNKEL (reference sequence). This CDR3 comprises 18 residues. Trimming at V came to 2 bases and at J to 2 bases, leaving 14 bases not matched to a gene. The CDR3 sequence is CASSQNRGLADITYEQYF. CDR3 nucleotide sequence: TGTGCCAGCAGCCAAAACAGAGGACTAGCCGACATAACCTACGAGCAGTACTTC.

In DNA form, the CDR3 reads TGTGCCAGCAGTGGCCCGTTGGACGGAGGAAAGAAGGAGCAGTTCTTC. Residues: CASSGPLDGGKKEQFF. The chain is built from TRBV2 and TRBJ2-1; a weak D match, TRBD2 (5 bases). CDR3 length equals 16 residues. V lost 4 bases to trimming and J lost 10 bases, with 23 bases between them. Germline loops: CDR1 SNHLY, CDR2 FYNNEI.

The chain links TRBV7-2 to TRBJ1-2, with D unclear. The V and J ends lost 0 bases and 8 bases respectively, with 7 bases between them. Germline assignment: CDR1 SGHTA and CDR2 FQGNSA. This CDR3 has 12 amino acids. The CDR3 nucleotides are TGTGCCAGCAGCTTAGCGGGCAGGGGCTACACCTTC. Translated, it gives CASSLAGRGYTF. Full variable domain (missing parts from reference TRBV7-2 and TRBJ1-2): GAGVSQSPSNKVTEKGKDVELRCDPISGHTALYWYRQSLGQGLEFLIYFQGNSAPDKSGLPSDRFSAERTGGSVSTLTIQRTQQEDSAVYLCASSLAGRGYTFGSGTRLTVV.

As to this clone: An end of the junction differs from the germline gene, which may be a read error. The gene calls are TRBV5-1 and TRBJ2-6; D may be TRBD1 (5 bases). The CDR3 is 15 residues long. Germline V gene lookup returns CDR1 SGHRS and CDR2 YFSETQ. The DNA for the CDR3 is TGCGCCAGCAGCCAAGAATTCTCTGGGGCCAACGTCCTGACTTTT. Translating gives CASSQEFSGANVLTF. Variable domain in full (rest from reference TRBV5-1 and TRBJ2-6): KAGVTQTPRYLIKTRGQQVTLSCSPISGHRSVSWYQQTPGQGLQFLFEYFSETQRNKGNFPGRFSGRQFSNSRSEMNVSTLELGDSALYLCASSQEFSGANVLTFGAGSRLTVL.

The V and J genes are TRBV11-1 and TRBJ2-2, with 7 bases aligning to TRBD2. CDR1 SGHAT and CDR2 FQDESV come from the germline V gene (reference sequence). V lost 5 bases and J lost 2; bases outside the gene matches: 5. This CDR3 spans 15 amino acids. DNA for the CDR3: TGTGCCAGCAGCCGTACTAGCGCCAACACCGGGGAGCTGTTTTTT. The encoded protein is CASSRTSANTGELFF. The full variable domain, rest sourced from reference TRBV11-1 and TRBJ2-2, is EAEVAQSPRYKITEKSQAVAFWCDPISGHATLYWYRQILGQGPELLVQFQDESVVDDSQLPKDRFSAERLKGVDSTLKIQPAELGDSAMYLCASSRTSANTGELFFGEGSRLTVL.

A single count supports this clone. The chain carries TRBV2 and TRBJ2-1; 8 nucleotides line up with TRBD1. Germline V gives CDR1 SNHLY, CDR2 FYNNEI. V trimming: 5 bases; J trimming: 9 bases; junction bases outside the gene matches: 15. The CDR3 spans 16 residues. CDR3 bases: TGTGCCAGCAGTCGCAACCAGCCTGACAGGGGAGGTGAGCAGTTCTTC. This gives the protein CASSRNQPDRGGEQFF.

The V gene is TRBV28, the J gene TRBJ2-7, with 9 bases that match TRBD2. Trimming removed 2 bases from V and 4 bases from J; junction bases left unmatched: 12. CDR3 length: 17 residues. Germline V CDR1 and CDR2: MDHEN, SYDVKM. CDR3 in amino acids: CASSLEGLAGNGYEQYF. The CDR3 coding sequence is TGTGCCAGCAGTTTAGAGGGCCTAGCGGGAAACGGGTACGAGCAGTACTTC.

The chain employs TRBV19 and TRBJ2-1, with 7 bases identical to TRBD2. V lost 5 bases to trimming and J lost 6 bases; unmatched junction nucleotides: 4. Germline values: CDR1 LNHDA, CDR2 SQIVND (reference sequence). This CDR3 region has 13 residues. The CDR3 spells CASSLGGSNEQFF. CDR3 sequence (DNA): TGTGCCAGTAGTCTCGGGGGGTCCAATGAGCAGTTCTTC.

This chain uses TRBV19 with TRBJ2-5; D might be TRBD1 (6 bases). The length of the CDR3 is 14 residues. Germline CDR1 and CDR2: LNHDA and SQIVND (reference sequence). V lost 5 bases and J 5 bases, leaving 15 bases between the germline ends. This CDR3 is CASSPPGAGETQYF. For the CDR3, the DNA is TGTGCCAGTAGTCCCCCAGGGGCTGGGGAGACCCAGTACTTC.

The chain joins TRBV25-1 to TRBJ1-4, with D perhaps matching TRBD1 (5 bases). The CDR3 sequence is 13 residues long. V lost 7 bases, J lost 8 bases, and 14 bases lay in between. The germline gives CDR1 MGHDK, CDR2 SYGVNS. CDR3 bases: TGTGCCAGCACCGAAGCAGGGAGGGAAAAACTGTTTTTT. This sequence encodes CASTEAGREKLFF.

This chain joins TRBV12-3 or TRBV12-4 and TRBJ2-7; D not certain. Between the trimmed V and J ends, which lost 0 bases and 6 bases, there was a span of 6 bases. The CDR3 covers 12 residues. CDR3 nucleotides: TGTGCCAGCAGTTTAGCGCGTACCGAGCAGTACTTC. It codes for CASSLARTEQYF.

The V call is TRBV7-9, the J call TRBJ2-1; 8 bases align to TRBD2. The CDR3 runs 15 residues. Germline V gives CDR1 SEHNR, CDR2 FQNEAQ (reference sequence). V was clipped by 1 base and J by 7 bases; unmatched bases: 6. In DNA form, the CDR3 reads TGTGCCAGCAGCTTAGGTCTAGCGGGCCCAAATGAGCAGTTCTTC. Translating it yields CASSLGLAGPNEQFF.

The CDR3 reads CASSSPGLKKQYF. In DNA, the CDR3 is TGTGCCAGCAGCTCTCCGGGACTTAAGAAGCAGTACTTC. V is TRBV7-2 and J is TRBJ2-7; weak D call: TRBD2 (6 bases). This CDR3 has 13 amino acids. The V gene's germline CDR1 is SGHTA and CDR2 FQGNSA. The V and J ends lost 4 bases and 8 bases respectively, with 15 bases between them.

The CDR3 DNA sequence: TGTGCCAGCAGGCCCACAGGGGGAGGCACTGAAGCTTTCTTT. Amino acids: CASRPTGGGTEAFF. The chain is built from TRBV2 and TRBJ1-1; TRBD1 matches at 8 bases. Germline loops: CDR1 SNHLY, CDR2 FYNNEI. V lost 6 bases to trimming and J lost 4 bases; unmatched junction nucleotides: 7. The CDR3 covers 14 residues. The full variable domain, in which reference TRBV2 and TRBJ1-1 provide the parts outside the CDR3, is EPEVTQTPSHQVTQMGQEVILRCVPISNHLYFYWYRQILGQKVEFLVSFYNNEISEKSEIFDDQFSVERPDGSNFTLKIRSTKLEDSAMYFCASRPTGGGTEAFFGQGTRLTVV.

This clone occurred once. CDR3 sequence: CSVESGNYNEQFF. DNA of the CDR3: TGCAGCGTTGAATCGGGGAACTACAATGAGCAGTTCTTC. The chain couples TRBV29-1 to TRBJ2-1; possibly TRBD2 for D (5 bases). Trimming shortened V by 2 bases and J by 3 bases, and 8 bases separated the two germline ends. This CDR3 contains 13 residues. Germline loops: CDR1 SQVTM, CDR2 ANQGSEA.

V and J are TRBV18 and TRBJ1-1; 8 bases match TRBD1. This CDR3 region has 14 residues. Unmatched junction bases numbered 1, after V lost 4 bases and J lost 0 bases. Germline values: CDR1 KGHSH, CDR2 LQKENI. DNA of the CDR3: TGTGCCAGCTCACGGGACAGGATGAACACTGAAGCTTTCTTT. Protein sequence: CASSRDRMNTEAFF.

The rearrangement uses TRBV19 and TRBJ2-2; no clear D. V gave up 8 bases and J gave up 4 bases, with 23 bases separating them. The CDR3 spans 17 residues. Germline V lookup: CDR1 LNHDA, CDR2 SQIVND (reference sequence). The CDR3 here is CASVYWVLGSGTGELFF. CDR3 nucleotide sequence: TGTGCCAGTGTTTACTGGGTTCTCGGGTCTGGCACCGGGGAGCTGTTTTTT.

This chain joins TRBV12-5 and TRBJ2-7; D not resolved. The germline V gene has CDR1 LGHNT and CDR2 FRNRAP. Trimming removed 7 bases at V and 2 bases at J, with 15 bases between. The CDR3 loop spans 14 amino acids. CDR3 loop: CASAPPGRPYEQYF. In DNA, the CDR3 is TGTGCTAGTGCTCCCCCCGGCAGGCCCTACGAGCAGTACTTC.

The rearrangement uses TRBV27 and TRBJ2-3, with 8 positions matching TRBD1. The V segment lost 5 bases and the J segment 0 bases; nucleotides outside the gene matches: 7. Germline V gene sequence: CDR1 MNHEY, CDR2 SMNVEV (reference sequence). The CDR3 sequence is 16 residues long. CDR3 DNA sequence: TGTGCCAGCAGTCCGAGGACAGGGATTAGCACAGATACGCAGTATTTT. Its translation is CASSPRTGISTDTQYF.

This rearrangement joins TRBV9 to TRBJ2-3, with 8 bases identical to TRBD2. CDR1 is SGDLS, CDR2 YYNGEE, per germline. This CDR3 comprises 16 residues. V lost 2 bases, J lost 0 bases, and 5 bases stayed unmatched. The CDR3 DNA sequence: TGTGCCAGCAGCGTCACTAGCGGAACTAGCACAGATACGCAGTATTTT. Residues: CASSVTSGTSTDTQYF.

The genes are TRBV14 and TRBJ2-2; a possible D gene is TRBD1 (6 bases). The CDR3 has 14 amino acids. Germline V gene sequence: CDR1 SGHDN, CDR2 FVKESK. The V end lost 3 bases, the J end lost 3 bases, and 8 bases lay between the germline ends. CDR3 nucleotides: TGTGCCAGCAGCCAGGGGGCGGACACCGGGGAGCTGTTTTTT. As protein: CASSQGADTGELFF. The whole variable domain, remainder taken from reference TRBV14 and TRBJ2-2, is EAGVTQFPSHSVIEKGQTVTLRCDPISGHDNLYWYRRVMGKEIKFLLHFVKESKQDESGMPNNRFLAERTGGTYSTLKVQPAELEDSGVYFCASSQGADTGELFFGEGSRLTVL.

The DNA of the CDR3 is TGTGCCAGTGGGACAGGGACAGATACGCAGTATTTT. The encoded protein is CASGTGTDTQYF. The chain combines TRBV2 with TRBJ2-3, with 9 bases lining up with TRBD1. Per the germline V gene, CDR1 is SNHLY and CDR2 is FYNNEI. The CDR3 runs to 12 residues. Losses at the gene ends were 9 bases for V and 3 bases for J; bases not matched to a gene: 1.